There are a few counts of the clone carrying this T cell receptor beta chain. Its antigen is unidentified. One junction end disagrees with the germline gene, perhaps due to a read error. This entry comes from a study of blood T cells in healthy people across ages. Total RNA was extracted at no less than 5.5 micrograms per sample. Findings and limits, study-wide: A greater number of naive CD4+ cells and higher diversity distinguished long-lived donors from aged donors. Estimates based on one million T cells were treated as lower bounds.

The CDR3 is 15 amino acids. CDR1 is SGHRS, CDR2 YFSETQ, per germline. A second PCR, run for about 7 to 11 cycles, used a sample-barcoded 5' primer plus a J-beta primer mix. From the 5' RACE reads, TCRdb called clonotypes with MiXCR, one entry per CDR3 protein. The profile shows fewer than 2,000,000 distinct CDR3 sequences, around 36% of them singletons. The source of this sequence is a woman aged 25 to 39 in good health. Specimen: blood. The V call is TRBV5-1, the J call TRBJ2-7, with D possibly being TRBD2 (6 bases). The CDR3 DNA is TGTGCCAGCAGTTTGGGTGCGGGACCCTCCTACGAGCAGTACTTC. It is translated as CASSLGAGPSYEQYF.